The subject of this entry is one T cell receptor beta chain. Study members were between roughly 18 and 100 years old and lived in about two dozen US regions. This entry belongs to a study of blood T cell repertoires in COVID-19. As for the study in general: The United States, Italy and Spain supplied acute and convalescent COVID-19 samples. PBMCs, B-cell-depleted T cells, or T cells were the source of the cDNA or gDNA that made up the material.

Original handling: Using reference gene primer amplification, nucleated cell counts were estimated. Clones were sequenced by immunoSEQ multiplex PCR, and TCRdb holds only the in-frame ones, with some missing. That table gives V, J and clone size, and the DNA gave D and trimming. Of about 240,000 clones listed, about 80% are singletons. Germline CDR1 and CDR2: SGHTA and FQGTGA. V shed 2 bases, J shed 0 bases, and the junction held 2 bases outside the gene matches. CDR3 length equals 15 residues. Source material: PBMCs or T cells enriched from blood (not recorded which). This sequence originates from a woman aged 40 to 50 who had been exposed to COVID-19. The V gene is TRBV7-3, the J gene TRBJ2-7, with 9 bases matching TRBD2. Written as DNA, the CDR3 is TGTGCCAGCAGCTTAGAAGCGGGGGGCTCCTACGAGCAGTACTTC. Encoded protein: CASSLEAGGSYEQYF.